A selection of T cell receptor beta chains follows, all from one sample in a study of T-cell memory formation after mild COVID-19. TCRdb called the 5' RACE reads again in MiXCR, with one record for every CDR3 protein. The table shows under 90,000 distinct CDR3 sequences, with approximately 14% occurring only once. Sequenced sample: PBMCs or a T cell subset sorted from them (not recorded which). The receptors originated from an adult woman who had mild COVID-19 (a few samples of this study predate the infection). Cell type and time point are not known. Both conserved end residues are part of each CDR3. Each record gives: clone size, D gene, J gene, V gene, CDR3 protein, CDR3 DNA. A D gene is named only where the DNA matches it firmly. Clone size is shown for a subset of rows, as once, few, many or a class of expanded clone.

-	-	TRBJ1-2	TRBV2	CASSESRTAVYGYTF	TGTGCCAGCAGTGAGTCTCGGACAGCCGTATATGGCTACACCTTC
few	TRBD1	TRBJ1-1	TRBV5-1	CASSSLGTGGEGPEAFF	TGCGCCAGCAGCTCCCTCGGGACAGGGGGCGAGGGCCCTGAAGCTTTCTTT
few	-	TRBJ2-7	TRBV11-2	CASSLDPGFYEQYF	TGTGCCAGCAGCTTAGATCCGGGGTTCTACGAGCAGTACTTC
-	-	TRBJ2-3	TRBV27	CASSLRLEGLDTQYF	TGTGCCAGCAGTTTACGACTGGAGGGCCTAGATACGCAGTATTTT
-	-	TRBJ2-7	TRBV7-9	CASSLVTGNLNEQYF	TGTGCCAGCAGCTTAGTAACAGGGAATCTCAACGAGCAGTACTTC
few	TRBD2	TRBJ2-1	TRBV12-3/TRBV12-4	CASSTIAGEARNEQFF	TGTGCCAGCAGCACCATAGCGGGAGAGGCTAGGAATGAGCAGTTCTTC
-	-	TRBJ1-2	TRBV20-1	CSALDLYGYTF	TGCAGTGCGCTGGACCTCTATGGCTACACCTTC
-	TRBD1	TRBJ1-2	TRBV4-2	CASSQAWDSNYGYTF	TGTGCCAGCAGCCAAGCCTGGGACAGTAACTATGGCTACACCTTC
-	-	TRBJ2-7	TRBV6-2/TRBV6-3	CVSSYGSAVSSYEQYF	TGTGTCAGCAGTTACGGCTCGGCGGTTAGCTCCTACGAGCAGTACTTC
few	-	TRBJ2-1	TRBV20-1	CTVGPSSYNEQFF	TGCACGGTAGGACCTAGCTCCTACAATGAGCAGTTCTTC
-	-	TRBJ2-1	TRBV7-9	CASSVQTGNEQFF	TGTGCCAGCAGCGTCCAGACTGGCAATGAGCAGTTCTTC
-	TRBD1	TRBJ1-3	TRBV2	CASSAGTGVDGNTIYF	TGTGCCAGCAGTGCCGGGACAGGGGTAGATGGAAACACCATATATTTT
-	-	TRBJ2-3	TRBV15	CATSRDDKDTQYF	TGTGCCACCAGCAGAGATGACAAAGATACGCAGTATTTT
few	TRBD2	TRBJ2-5	TRBV13	CASSLGRLAGQETQYF	TGTGCCAGCAGCTTAGGTCGACTAGCGGGGCAAGAGACCCAGTACTTC
-	-	TRBJ1-6	TRBV19	CASTVAYNSPLHF	TGTGCCAGTACGGTCGCCTATAATTCACCCCTCCACTTT
-	-	TRBJ2-7	TRBV7-2	CASSLPANYEQYF	TGTGCCAGCAGCTTACCAGCGAACTACGAGCAGTACTTC
-	TRBD1	TRBJ1-5	TRBV19	CASSDRGNQPQHF	TGTGCCAGTAGCGACAGGGGCAATCAGCCCCAGCATTTT
-	-	TRBJ2-7	TRBV27	CASGTPEGGSEQYF	TGTGCCAGCGGGACTCCTGAAGGAGGCAGCGAGCAGTACTTC
few	-	TRBJ1-1	TRBV5-1	CASGAMNTEAFF	TGCGCCTCAGGGGCGATGAACACTGAAGCTTTCTTT
few	-	TRBJ2-2	TRBV5-4	CASIPRGGTGELFF	TGTGCCAGCATCCCCCGGGGCGGCACCGGGGAGCTGTTTTTT
few	-	TRBJ1-2	TRBV7-9	CASSDRTGGYTF	TGTGCCAGCAGCGACAGGACCGGTGGCTACACCTTC
-	TRBD2	TRBJ2-1	TRBV15	CATSGPRSGEREVRINEQFF	TGTGCCACCAGCGGACCTAGGTCAGGAGAACGGGAGGTCCGCATAAATGAGCAGTTCTTC
-	-	TRBJ2-5	TRBV7-8	CASSLLRQETQYF	TGTGCCAGCAGCTTACTTAGACAAGAGACCCAGTACTTC
-	-	TRBJ1-6	TRBV13	CASSLGANSPLHF	TGTGCCAGCAGCTTAGGAGCGAATTCACCCCTCCACTTT
many	-	TRBJ2-7	TRBV7-9	CASRKGTSYEQYF	TGTGCCAGCAGGAAAGGGACCTCCTACGAGCAGTACTTC
-	TRBD1	TRBJ1-1	TRBV19	CASKGQGTEAFF	TGTGCCAGTAAGGGACAGGGGACTGAAGCTTTCTTT
few	TRBD1	TRBJ1-1	TRBV7-9	CASSPGQSMNTEAFF	TGTGCCAGCAGCCCGGGACAGTCCATGAACACTGAAGCTTTCTTT
-	-	TRBJ1-2	TRBV4-3	CASSQEGTQPYGYTF	TGCGCCAGCAGCCAAGAGGGGACCCAACCCTATGGCTACACCTTC
few	TRBD1	TRBJ1-2	TRBV7-9	CASSLEVMAGQGNYGYTF	TGTGCCAGCAGCTTAGAGGTGATGGCAGGACAGGGTAACTATGGCTACACCTTC
many	-	TRBJ2-7	TRBV7-2	CASSPEGRDGSYEQYF	TGTGCCAGCAGTCCCGAAGGGCGCGACGGGTCCTACGAGCAGTACTTC
-	-	TRBJ1-1	TRBV11-3	CASSLTILTEAFF	TGTGCCAGCAGCTTAACGATACTCACTGAAGCTTTCTTT
-	TRBD1	TRBJ2-7	TRBV5-1	CASSPGQGDEQYF	TGCGCCAGCAGCCCGGGACAGGGGGACGAGCAGTACTTC
-	TRBD1	TRBJ2-2	TRBV20-1	CSAGTGKTGELFF	TGCAGTGCCGGGACAGGGAAGACCGGGGAGCTGTTTTTT
-	-	TRBJ2-7	TRBV7-9	CASSRESRGRAHVYEQYF	TGTGCCAGCAGCCGGGAGAGCAGGGGAAGAGCGCACGTTTACGAGCAGTACTTC
-	-	TRBJ2-7	TRBV2	CASFVTTGTVEQYF	TGTGCCAGCTTTGTCACGACTGGGACGGTCGAGCAGTACTTC
-	-	TRBJ2-1	TRBV6-2/TRBV6-3	CASSTLGWHEQFF	TGTGCCAGCAGCACCCTGGGGTGGCATGAGCAGTTCTTC
few	TRBD1	TRBJ2-5	TRBV7-6	CASSSMGTEETQYF	TGTGCCAGCAGCTCAATGGGGACAGAAGAGACCCAGTACTTC
-	TRBD2	TRBJ2-5	TRBV7-8	CASSWSREGIQETQYF	TGTGCCAGCAGTTGGTCCAGGGAGGGTATACAAGAGACCCAGTACTTC
few	-	TRBJ1-1	TRBV19	CASSIQVSQGGKGEAFF	TGTGCCAGTAGTATCCAAGTTTCGCAGGGAGGAAAGGGTGAAGCTTTCTTT
few	TRBD2	TRBJ2-5	TRBV7-9	CASSYPLAAQETQYF	TGTGCCAGCAGCTACCCGCTAGCGGCCCAAGAGACCCAGTACTTC
few	-	TRBJ1-5	TRBV2	CASSEGGINQPQHF	TGTGCCAGCAGTGAAGGGGGGATCAATCAGCCCCAGCATTTT
-	-	TRBJ1-5	TRBV5-1	CASSSGEGGNQPQHF	TGCGCCAGCAGCTCCGGAGAAGGGGGCAATCAGCCCCAGCATTTT
few	TRBD2	TRBJ2-7	TRBV29-1	CSVEGTSADSYEQYF	TGCAGCGTTGAAGGGACTAGCGCCGACTCCTACGAGCAGTACTTC
-	-	TRBJ2-3	TRBV24-1	CATSDKPDSSGWDTDTQYF	TGTGCCACCAGTGATAAACCGGACAGCTCCGGGTGGGACACAGATACGCAGTATTTT
few	TRBD1	TRBJ2-7	TRBV4-3	CASSLDRAKYEQYF	TGCGCCAGCAGTTTGGACAGGGCGAAATACGAGCAGTACTTC
-	-	TRBJ1-1	TRBV5-1	CASSLLARDTEAFF	TGCGCCAGCAGCTTGTTGGCGAGAGACACTGAAGCTTTCTTT
-	TRBD2	TRBJ2-2	TRBV7-8	CASSLSRLATYTGELFF	TGTGCCAGCAGCTTATCCCGACTAGCGACGTACACCGGGGAGCTGTTTTTT
few	TRBD2	TRBJ2-7	TRBV29-1	CSVEKAGVPYEQYF	TGCAGCGTTGAAAAAGCGGGAGTCCCCTACGAGCAGTACTTC
few	-	TRBJ2-1	TRBV2	CASVAGKPQFF	TGTGCCAGCGTAGCCGGAAAGCCGCAGTTCTTC
few	-	TRBJ1-1	TRBV7-8	CASSLGGRNTEAFF	TGTGCCAGCAGCTTAGGGGGCAGGAACACTGAAGCTTTCTTT
medium-sized	TRBD2	TRBJ2-7	TRBV7-8	CASSHLIGAGDPEQYF	TGTGCCAGCAGCCACCTGATTGGAGCGGGGGACCCCGAGCAGTACTTC
few	TRBD1	TRBJ1-2	TRBV9	CASSTWTGDYGYTF	TGTGCCAGCAGCACTTGGACAGGGGACTATGGCTACACCTTC
-	-	TRBJ1-2	TRBV19	CASRSGIYGYTF	TGTGCCAGTAGGTCGGGGATCTATGGCTACACCTTC
few	-	TRBJ2-7	TRBV6-5	CASSYRGRPYEQYF	TGTGCCAGCAGTTACCGTGGGCGGCCCTACGAGCAGTACTTC
-	-	TRBJ2-3	TRBV29-1	CSVLARPDTQYF	TGCAGCGTCTTAGCGCGGCCGGATACGCAGTATTTT